A few counts support the clone carrying this TCR beta chain. These data are taken from a study of blood T cell repertoires in COVID-19. Across the study: Researchers got acute and convalescent COVID-19 samples from the United States, Italy and Spain. The cDNA or gDNA used as material had been derived from T cells, B-cell-depleted T cells, or PBMCs.

Trimming removed 0 bases at V and 6 bases at J, with 11 bases between. CDR3 size: 13 residues. Germline CDR1 GTSNPN, CDR2 SVGIG (reference sequence). Repertoires were generated with immunoSEQ multiplex PCR, while TCRdb's copy carries only in-frame clones and drops some. The sample has some 48,000 clones; about 92% are singletons. The V call is TRBV30, the J call TRBJ1-1; D is ambiguous. This TCR was recovered from a woman aged 80 or over with acute or convalescent COVID-19. The sequencing input was peripheral blood. The CDR3 protein is CAWSVRRDAEAFF. CDR3 in DNA: TGTGCCTGGAGTGTACGGAGAGATGCTGAAGCTTTCTTT.